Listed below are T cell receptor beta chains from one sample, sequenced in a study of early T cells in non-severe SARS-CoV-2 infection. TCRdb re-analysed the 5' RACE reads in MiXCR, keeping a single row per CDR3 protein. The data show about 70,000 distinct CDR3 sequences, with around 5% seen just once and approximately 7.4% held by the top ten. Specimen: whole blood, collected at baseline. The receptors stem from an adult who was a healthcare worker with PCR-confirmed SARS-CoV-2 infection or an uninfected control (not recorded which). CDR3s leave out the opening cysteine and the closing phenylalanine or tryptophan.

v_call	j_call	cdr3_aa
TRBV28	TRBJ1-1	ASSFPPGTEAF
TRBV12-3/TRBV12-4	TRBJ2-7	ASSSRTRTYEQY
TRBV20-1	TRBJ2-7	SARGERREKSYEQY
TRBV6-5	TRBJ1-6	ASSGSGGVNSPLH
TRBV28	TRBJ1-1	ASCYLNTEAF
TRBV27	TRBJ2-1	ASTLATHNEQF
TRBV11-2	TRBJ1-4	ASSPPRGQNEKLF
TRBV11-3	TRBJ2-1	ASSLRGGSNPYNEQF
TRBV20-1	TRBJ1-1	SAMRGGDTEAF
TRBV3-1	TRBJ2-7	ASSPTVTYEQY
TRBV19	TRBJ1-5	ASSDRGFQPQH
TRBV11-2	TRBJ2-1	ASSSRQGTWNEQF
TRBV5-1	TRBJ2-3	ASSLGWQGADTQY
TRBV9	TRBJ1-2	ASSVAGQGHYGYT
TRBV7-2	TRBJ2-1	ASSLRFRWRKNSYNEQF
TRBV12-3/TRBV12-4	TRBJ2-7	ASSPPEVSYEQY
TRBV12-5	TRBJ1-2	ASGPFGEGYT
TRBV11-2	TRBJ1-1	ASSRGRGEAF
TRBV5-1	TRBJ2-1	ASSPTSTDYSRYEYNEQF
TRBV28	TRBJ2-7	ASSFSLAGSGEQY
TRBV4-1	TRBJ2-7	ASSQSRTGGEQY
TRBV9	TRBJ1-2	ASSPDNYGYT
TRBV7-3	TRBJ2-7	ASSLFSQRTLPDEQY
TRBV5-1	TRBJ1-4	ASSFLGTGDNEKLF
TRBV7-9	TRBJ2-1	ASSLTGVGNEQF
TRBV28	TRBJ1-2	ASSFLGQGYGYT
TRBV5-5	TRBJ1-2	ASSLAVLGGYT
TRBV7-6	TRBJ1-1	ASSLGARNTEAF
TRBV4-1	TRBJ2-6	ASSQVMAVPGANVLT
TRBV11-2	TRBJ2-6	ASNTRAASPTSSGANVLT
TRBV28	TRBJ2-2	ASSPRQGTGELF
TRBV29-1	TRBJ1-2	SVVPTGDSNYGYT
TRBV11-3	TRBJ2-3	ASSLVTETDTQY
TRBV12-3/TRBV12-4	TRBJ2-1	ASSLSRNNEQF
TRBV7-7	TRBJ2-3	ASSFSYSTDTQY
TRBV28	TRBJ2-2	ASSLDGELF
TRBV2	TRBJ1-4	ASSPLWSGNEKLF
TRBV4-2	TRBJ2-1	ASSQETGVDEQF
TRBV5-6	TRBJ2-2	ASSLGFTGTIFGGELF
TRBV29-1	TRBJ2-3	SVERSAEDTQY
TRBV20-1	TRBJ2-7	SAGTSGRNYEQY
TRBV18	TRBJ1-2	ASSKGRYGYT
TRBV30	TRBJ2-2	ASGGGINTGELF
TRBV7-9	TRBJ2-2	ASSSSGTPRTGELF
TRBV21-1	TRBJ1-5	ASSKMIRGAAQH
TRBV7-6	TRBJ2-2	ASSLVGSGAGELF
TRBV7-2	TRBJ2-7	ASSLRRKNYEQY
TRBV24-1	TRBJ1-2	ATSDPRQGPYGYT
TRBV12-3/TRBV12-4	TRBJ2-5	ASTEYQETQY
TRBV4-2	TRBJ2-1	ASSQSGNEQF
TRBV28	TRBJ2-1	ASTLRRLAGVIYNEQF
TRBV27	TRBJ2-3	ASTPLAGDSENIMGRFTDTQY
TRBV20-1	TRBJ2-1	SARTHSGQSSYNEQF
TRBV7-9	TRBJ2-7	ASSSGLAGTGEQY
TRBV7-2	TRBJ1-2	ASSLVPSGIKYGYT